This TCR beta chain was sequenced during a study of blood T cell repertoires in COVID-19. For the study at large: Acute-phase and convalescent COVID-19 samples originated in the United States, Italy and Spain. PBMCs, B-cell-depleted T cells, or T cells provided the cDNA or gDNA that made up the material.

The CDR3 has 14 residues. Germline V gene lookup returns CDR1 SGHAT and CDR2 FQNNGV. The V end lost 5 bases, the J end lost 0 bases, and 8 bases lay between the germline ends. This clone was counted a few times. Per the original data handling: Amplification of reference gene primers was used by the study to estimate nucleated cell counts. The repertoire was sequenced with immunoSEQ multiplex PCR; TCRdb's copy has only in-frame clones and lacks some. The DNA was the basis for D and trimming; V, J and clone size are from that table. The table includes fewer than 250,000 clones, 84% detected once. The specimen was peripheral blood. The TCR was taken from a human donor in a cohort sampled during active COVID-19. The chain is built from TRBV11-2 and TRBJ2-4; D uncertain. The CDR3 protein is CASSPIRAKNIQYF. The CDR3 coding sequence is TGTGCCAGCAGCCCGATTAGAGCCAAAAACATTCAGTACTTC.